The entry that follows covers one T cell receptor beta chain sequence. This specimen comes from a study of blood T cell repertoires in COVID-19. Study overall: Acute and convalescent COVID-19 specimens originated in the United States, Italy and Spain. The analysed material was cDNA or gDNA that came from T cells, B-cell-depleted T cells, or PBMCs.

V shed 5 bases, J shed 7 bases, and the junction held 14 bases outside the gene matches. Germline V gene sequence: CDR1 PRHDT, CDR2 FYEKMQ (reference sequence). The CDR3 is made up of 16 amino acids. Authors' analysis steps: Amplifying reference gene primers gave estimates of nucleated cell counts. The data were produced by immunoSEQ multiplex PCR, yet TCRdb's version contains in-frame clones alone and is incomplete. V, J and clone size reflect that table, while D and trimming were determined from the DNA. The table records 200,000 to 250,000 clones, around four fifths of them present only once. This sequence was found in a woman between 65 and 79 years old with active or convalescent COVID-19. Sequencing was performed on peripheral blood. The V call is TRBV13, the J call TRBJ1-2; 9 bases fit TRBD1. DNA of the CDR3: TGTGCCAGCAGCCCCCGGGACAGGGCGGTTGAGGGTGGCTACACCTTC. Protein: CASSPRDRAVEGGYTF.